One T cell receptor (beta chain) is described in this entry. Its antigen is not identified. The data belong to a study of cytomegalovirus exposure and HLA in healthy donors. Study outcomes and limitations: For most TCR sequences rarity was the rule, although some public TCRs occurred in many donors.

Primers included in the PCR were 60 Vbeta and 13 Jbeta primers. Assay used: immunoSEQ multiplex PCR; TCRdb lists only in-frame clones, some missing. The data contain roughly 110,000 clones, around 70% of them seen just once; the ten biggest clones take up around 5%. The CDR3 totals 15 residues. Trimming took 5 bases from V and 3 from J, leaving 17 bases between them. Germline V CDR1 and CDR2: SGHTA, FQGNSA. This receptor was identified in a man aged 25-40 years in good health and CMV-seropositive. Sequencing was carried out using PBMCs. The chain links TRBV7-2 to TRBJ2-7, with D tentatively TRBD2 (6 bases). CDR3 residues: CASSTGGGGVYEQYF. DNA of the CDR3: TGTGCCAGCAGCACCGGCGGTGGAGGGGTCTACGAGCAGTACTTC. The entire variable domain, with the rest obtained from reference TRBV7-2 and TRBJ2-7, is as follows: GAGVSQSPSNKVTEKGKDVELRCDPISGHTALYWYRQSLGQGLEFLIYFQGNSAPDKSGLPSDRFSAERTGGSVSTLTIQRTQQEDSAVYLCASSTGGGGVYEQYFGPGTRLTVT.